These 13 T cell receptor beta chains were sequenced from one sample in a study of identical twins. MiXCR, run by TCRdb on the 5' RACE reads, gives a single entry per CDR3 protein. The data show 400,000 to 550,000 distinct CDR3 sequences, with around an eighth seen just once and approximately 0.98% held by the top ten. In addition, the sample was reused for a study of yellow fever vaccine responses in identical twins.

Sequencing was performed on CD4+ T cells sorted from blood. The receptors derive from a woman in her late teens or twenties in good health.

V and J are TRBV28 and TRBJ2-5, with D possibly being TRBD1 or TRBD2 (6 bases each). Germline CDR1 MDHEN, CDR2 SYDVKM. The V end was cut by 7 bases, the J end by 4 bases, with 19 bases between. CDR3 length equals 15 residues. The CDR3 nucleotides are TGTGCCAGCAAGTTTTTGTTGGGGGGCTCAGAGACCCAGTACTTC. Protein product: CASKFLLGGSETQYF.

This clonotype was picked up a small number of times. The chain links TRBV20-1 to TRBJ2-5; TRBD1 matches at 7 bases. This CDR3 spans 12 amino acids. Germline CDR1 reads DFQATT; CDR2 reads SNEGSKA (reference sequence). CDR3 sequence reads: CRALRGPETQYF. The CDR3 DNA reads as TGCAGGGCCCTTAGGGGGCCTGAGACCCAGTACTTC.

The sample holds a few counts of this clonotype. In nucleotides, the CDR3 is TGCGCCAGCAGCTCATCTAGCGGGGGACACAATGAGCAGTTCTTC. This translates into CASSSSSGGHNEQFF. The gene calls are TRBV5-1 and TRBJ2-1; TRBD2 aligns across 10 bases. V trimming: 3 bases; J trimming: 5 bases; junction bases outside the gene matches: 5. This CDR3 spans 15 amino acids. From germline, CDR1 is SGHRS and CDR2 YFSETQ.

This chain uses TRBV29-1 with TRBJ2-7, with 7 bases lining up with TRBD2. The CDR3 spans 14 residues. J was trimmed by 2 bases and V by 5 bases; bases with no gene match: 9. Germline loops: CDR1 SQVTM, CDR2 ANQGSEA. Here the CDR3 DNA reads TGCAGCGTTTCACGCGGCGGGGGTGCCTACGAGCAGTACTTC. It yields the protein CSVSRGGGAYEQYF.

This clonotype was seen at least ten times. The V gene is TRBV4-2, the J gene TRBJ2-2; either TRBD1 or TRBD2 may fit D (6 bases each). The CDR3 spans 16 residues. V lost 0 bases and J lost 4, with 12 bases in between. The V gene's germline CDR1 is LGHNA and CDR2 YNFKEQ. CDR3 sequence reads: CASSQEGGLGTGELFF. CDR3 sequence (DNA): TGTGCCAGCAGCCAAGAAGGGGGGCTTGGCACCGGGGAGCTGTTTTTT.

This clonotype occurred a few times. The chain recombines TRBV7-9 with TRBJ2-7; possibly TRBD1 or TRBD2 for D (5 bases each). Trimming removed 4 bases from V and 3 bases from J, with 13 bases in between. Germline lookup yields CDR1 SEHNR and CDR2 FQNEAQ (reference sequence). The CDR3 is made up of 14 amino acids. CDR3 nucleotides: TGTGCCAGCAGCTCCCCGCCAGGGAGCTACGAGCAGTACTTC. This codes for CASSSPPGSYEQYF.

This clonotype was detected many times. This chain links TRBV7-2 with TRBJ2-3; D ambiguous. V was cut by 1 base and J by 0 bases, with 5 bases left in between. CDR1 SGHTA and CDR2 FQGNSA come from the germline V gene. The CDR3 spans 14 residues. This CDR3 reads CASSLEFSTDTQYF. The CDR3 nucleotides read TGTGCCAGCAGCTTAGAGTTTAGCACAGATACGCAGTATTTT.

This clonotype was seen a few times. The chain recombines TRBV20-1 with TRBJ1-4, with no clear D. Trimming took off 0 bases at V and 8 bases at J, with 7 bases between the two ends. The CDR3 covers 12 residues. CDR1 is DFQATT, CDR2 SNEGSKA, per germline (reference sequence). CDR3 DNA sequence: TGCAGTGCTAGAGATTCGGTCGAAAAACTGTTTTTT. Translating gives CSARDSVEKLFF.

In its sample, this clonotype was seen a few times. This sequence joins TRBV2 and TRBJ2-5; D is unclear. From germline, CDR1 is SNHLY and CDR2 FYNNEI. V shed 2 bases and J shed 2 bases, with 6 bases lying between them. The CDR3 extends over 13 amino acids. The CDR3 sequence: CASSERFQETQYF. DNA for the CDR3: TGTGCCAGCAGTGAAAGGTTTCAAGAGACCCAGTACTTC.

A few counts support this clonotype. The V call is TRBV7-2, the J call TRBJ2-7; maybe TRBD1 (5 bases). The ends were cut back, 5 bases at V and 2 bases at J, with 13 bases in the middle. Germline lookup yields CDR1 SGHTA and CDR2 FQGNSA. The CDR3 is 14 residues long. The CDR3 sequence is CASSQRQNTYEQYF. The DNA for the CDR3 is TGTGCCAGCAGCCAGAGACAGAATACCTACGAGCAGTACTTC.

This clonotype was detected only a few times. This sequence joins TRBV11-2 and TRBJ2-2, with unresolved D. CDR1 and CDR2 (germline): SGHAT, FQNNGV. The CDR3 is 14 amino acids. Trimming took off 2 bases at V and 4 bases at J, with 8 bases between the two ends. The CDR3 DNA is TGTGCCAGCAGCTTAAGGGCTCTCACCGGGGAGCTGTTTTTT. This sequence encodes CASSLRALTGELFF.

The chain joins TRBV12-5 to TRBJ2-6, with D possibly matching TRBD1 (6 bases). Trimming stripped 2 bases from V and 0 bases from J, with 17 bases between. The CDR3 covers 19 residues. Looked up from germline, CDR1 is LGHNT and CDR2 is FRNRAP. This chain's CDR3 is CASGLFLGKGDSGANVLTF. CDR3 bases: TGTGCTAGTGGTTTGTTCTTGGGCAAGGGGGACTCTGGGGCCAACGTCCTGACTTTC.

This clonotype was seen many times. This chain uses TRBV7-9 with TRBJ1-6; no reliable D call. V was clipped by 0 bases and J by 5 bases, with 5 bases between them. Germline assignment: CDR1 SEHNR and CDR2 FQNEAQ (reference sequence). The CDR3 is 14 residues long. The CDR3 here is CASSLASNNSPLHF. The CDR3 DNA reads TGTGCCAGCAGCTTAGCCAGTAATAATTCACCCCTCCACTTT.